The text below deals with one T cell receptor (beta chain). Its matching antigen is unknown. The data derive from a study of CD4 T cells in relation to SARS-CoV-2 and coronaviruses. Cryopreserved PBMCs were CD4-enriched, then split into naive and memory cells. Sorted naive or memory CD4+ cells met CEF peptides for over 9 days. V lost 5 bases and J lost 3; bases outside the gene matches: 4. CDR1 is MNHEY, CDR2 SMNVEV, per germline (reference sequence). The CDR3 is 14 residues long. CEF-cultured naive and memory CD4+ T cell DNA got survey-level sequencing. Profiling relied on immunoSEQ multiplex PCR, and the TCRdb table lists in-frame clones only, not all of them. The sample contains about 36,000 clones, around four fifths of which appear only once.

Source material: memory CD4+ T cells from PBMCs, cultured in vitro. The receptor's source is an adult with COVID-19. V gene TRBV27 combines with J gene TRBJ2-7; TRBD2 aligns across 10 bases. The CDR3 spells CASSSGTSVYEQYF. The CDR3 DNA reads TGTGCCAGCAGTAGCGGGACTAGCGTCTACGAGCAGTACTTC.